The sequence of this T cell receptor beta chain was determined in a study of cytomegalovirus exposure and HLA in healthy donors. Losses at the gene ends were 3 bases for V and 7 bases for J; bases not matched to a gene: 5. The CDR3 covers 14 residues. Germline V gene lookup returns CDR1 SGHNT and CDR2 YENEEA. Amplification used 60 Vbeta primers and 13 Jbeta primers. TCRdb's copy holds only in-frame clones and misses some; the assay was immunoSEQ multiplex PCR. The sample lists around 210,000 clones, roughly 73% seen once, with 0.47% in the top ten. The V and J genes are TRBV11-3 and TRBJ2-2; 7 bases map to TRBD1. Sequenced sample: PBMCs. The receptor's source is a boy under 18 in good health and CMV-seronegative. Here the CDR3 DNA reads TGTGCCAGCAGCTTCGAGACAGGGTTCGGGGAGCTGTTTTTT. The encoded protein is CASSFETGFGELFF.